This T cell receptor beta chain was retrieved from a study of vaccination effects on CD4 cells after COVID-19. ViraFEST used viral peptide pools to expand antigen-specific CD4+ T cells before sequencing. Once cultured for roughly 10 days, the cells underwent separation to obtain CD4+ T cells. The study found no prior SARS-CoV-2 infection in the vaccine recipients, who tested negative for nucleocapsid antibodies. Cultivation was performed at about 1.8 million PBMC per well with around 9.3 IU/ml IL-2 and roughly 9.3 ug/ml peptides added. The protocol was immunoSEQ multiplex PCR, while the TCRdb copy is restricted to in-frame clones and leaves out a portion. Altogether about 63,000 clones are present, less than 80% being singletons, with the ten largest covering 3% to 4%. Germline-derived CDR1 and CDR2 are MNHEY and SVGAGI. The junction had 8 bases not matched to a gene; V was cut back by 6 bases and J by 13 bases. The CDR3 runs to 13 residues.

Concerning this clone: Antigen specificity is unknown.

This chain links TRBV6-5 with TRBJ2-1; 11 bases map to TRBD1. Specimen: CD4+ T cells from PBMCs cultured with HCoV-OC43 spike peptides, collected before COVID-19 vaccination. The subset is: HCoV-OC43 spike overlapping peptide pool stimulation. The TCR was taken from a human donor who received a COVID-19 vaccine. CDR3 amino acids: CASRGTGGREQFF. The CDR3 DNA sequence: TGTGCCAGCAGGGGGACAGGGGGAAGGGAACAGTTCTTC.